This T cell receptor beta chain was sequenced in a study of OX40 agonist ivuxolimab in advanced cancers. For the study at large: In three patients, partial responses were observed, one with hepatocellular carcinoma and two with cutaneous melanoma.

Germline CDR1 SEHNR, CDR2 FQNEAQ (reference sequence). The CDR3 sequence is 13 residues long. The ends were cut back, 6 bases at V and 5 bases at J, with 13 bases in the middle. Points on this clone: Antigen specificity is unknown.

Exclusion applied to patients with autoimmune disease history or systemic immunosuppression. Profiling relied on immunoSEQ multiplex PCR, and the TCRdb table lists in-frame clones only, not all of them. The data hold almost 35,000 clones, with roughly 79% observed a single time. Points from the study as a whole: Fewer expanded clones were found on average in CD4+ than in CD8+ T cells. Blood T cells, both CD4+ and CD8+, expanded clonally by week 6 at 0.1 to 3.0 mg/kg.

The V call is TRBV7-9, the J call TRBJ2-5, with D possibly being TRBD2 (5 bases). The sequence came from an adult with an advanced solid tumor such as melanoma, head and neck, liver or kidney cancer. The specimen comprised CD4+ or CD8+ T cells sorted from blood, sampled in a trial of the OX40 agonist ivuxolimab. CDR3 amino acids: CASRHGEVETQYF. CDR3 bases: TGTGCCAGCAGACACGGGGAAGTGGAGACCCAGTACTTC.